The clone carrying this TCR beta chain was detected many times. As yet, its antigen is unknown. Per the germline V gene, CDR1 is SGHTA and CDR2 is FQGNSA. J lost 6 bases, V lost 5 bases, and 3 bases had no gene match. CDR3 length equals 15 residues. This specimen comes from a study of T-cell memory formation after mild COVID-19. Study-wide points: Some clones that responded were present in memory (sampled pre-infection), which suggests cross-reactive memory joined.

MiXCR, run by TCRdb on the 5' RACE reads, gives a single entry per CDR3 protein. The sample contains roughly 240,000 distinct CDR3 sequences, roughly 14% of which appear only once. The sequence was collected from an adult woman who had mild COVID-19 (a few samples of this study predate the infection). Cell type and time point are not known. The gene calls are TRBV7-2 and TRBJ2-1; 14 nucleotides agree with TRBD2. The source material was PBMCs or a T cell subset sorted from them (not recorded which). The CDR3 DNA follows: TGTGCCAGCAGCCGGACTAGCGGGAGGTTCAATGAGCAGTTCTTC. Amino acid sequence: CASSRTSGRFNEQFF. Drawing the rest from reference TRBV7-2 and TRBJ2-1, the complete variable domain is GAGVSQSPSNKVTEKGKDVELRCDPISGHTALYWYRQSLGQGLEFLIYFQGNSAPDKSGLPSDRFSAERTGGSVSTLTIQRTQQEDSAVYLCASSRTSGRFNEQFFGPGTRLTVL.